The rows below give T cell receptor beta chains drawn from one sample of a study of blood T cell repertoires in COVID-19. The method was immunoSEQ multiplex PCR; TCRdb's version includes in-frame clones alone and lacks a portion of them. This table holds tens of thousands of clones, roughly 80% found once. The sequenced material came from peripheral blood. Receptors originate from a human donor in a cohort sampled during active COVID-19. CDR3s leave out the opening cysteine and the closing phenylalanine or tryptophan. Fields, in order: J gene, V gene, CDR3 protein.

TRBJ2-5	TRBV4-1	ASSPSGGGETQY
TRBJ2-5	TRBV5-5	ASSPYREETQY
TRBJ2-7	TRBV9	ASSASGTGYYEQY
TRBJ2-7	TRBV6-5	ASIESYEQY
TRBJ1-1	TRBV5-1	ASSSSPIRGFEAF
TRBJ1-3	TRBV5-6	ASSLGVQVNYGNTIY
TRBJ1-6	TRBV13	ASSLGDRVSPLH
TRBJ1-2	TRBV12-5	ASGDTSSYGYT
TRBJ1-2	TRBV6-2/TRBV6-3	ASSYGASRANYGYT
TRBJ1-1	TRBV5-1	ASSPGDVRAF
TRBJ2-1	TRBV18	ASSPGQGGYEQF
TRBJ1-2	TRBV9	ASSRQGIPKYGYT
TRBJ2-5	TRBV3-1/TRBV3-2	ASSYGQGEETQY
TRBJ2-7	TRBV9	ASSVAGQSAYEQY
TRBJ1-2	TRBV6-5	ASSYNRVFKKVGYT
TRBJ1-1	TRBV5-1	ASTPQGALTEAF
TRBJ2-7	TRBV5-1	ASSFPGLDEQY
TRBJ1-5	TRBV2	AGGKTGGGQPQH
TRBJ2-7	TRBV18	ASSPQGGADSYEQY
TRBJ1-2	TRBV12-3/TRBV12-4	ASSLPGSHGYT
TRBJ1-6	TRBV5-1	ASSLGTGDSPLH
TRBJ1-2	TRBV14	ASSAMEWKYGYT
TRBJ2-5	TRBV27	ASSFQRGGPETQY
TRBJ2-3	TRBV12-3/TRBV12-4	ASTTSTDTQY
TRBJ2-3	TRBV4-2	ASSQDRGTSGGASTDTQY
TRBJ1-4	TRBV12-2	ASRLEGGRNEKLF
TRBJ2-1	TRBV5-1	ASSFRSAPSDEQF
TRBJ2-5	TRBV24-1	ATSDAGRPQETQY
TRBJ1-2	TRBV5-6	ASSPDRGIYGYT
TRBJ2-3	TRBV5-4	ASIPGGTAGGQDTQY
TRBJ1-6	TRBV6-5	ASTQGRGSPLH
TRBJ2-3	TRBV5-6	ASSAADTQY
TRBJ2-7	TRBV10-3	AISGGTLSSYEQY
TRBJ2-5	TRBV27	ASSFQGRGRQETQY
TRBJ2-5	TRBV7-3	ASSLTGGEGRETQY
TRBJ2-1	TRBV7-2	ASSLRGARGNNEQF
TRBJ2-1	TRBV5-1	ASSAHGQGNEQF
TRBJ1-3	TRBV18	ASSPGAGDGNTIY
TRBJ1-5	TRBV7-2	ASSLRTDQPQH
TRBJ2-3	TRBV12-3/TRBV12-4	ASSPGWDTQY
TRBJ2-7	TRBV7-8	ASSLAGSSGGGEQY
TRBJ2-3	TRBV5-1	ASLAGGTDTQY
TRBJ2-1	TRBV7-9	ASSLTLAVAGGLNEQF
TRBJ2-2	TRBV7-9	ASSLTRGPNTGELF
TRBJ2-3	TRBV19	ASSGGLAGGHPSTDTQY
TRBJ2-3	TRBV7-3	ASRLRDSSTDTQY
TRBJ2-1	TRBV3-1/TRBV3-2	ASSQGGGSYNEQF
TRBJ2-5	TRBV2	ASSGTVRETQY